These T cell receptor beta chains were read from a single sample in a study of T cell responses to AZD1222 COVID-19 vaccine. Some clones are missing from TCRdb's copy, which holds only in-frame ones; the method was immunoSEQ multiplex PCR. The data show around 210,000 clones, with around 94% seen just once and around 1.8% held by the top ten. Sequencing used peripheral blood, obtained 28 days after the second dose of the MenACWY control vaccine. These receptors all stem from an adult who received the MenACWY meningococcal vaccine as a control. Both conserved end residues are part of each CDR3. The order of the fields is clone size, V gene, CDR3 length, CDR3 protein. The listing skips clone size in some rows; elsewhere it reads once, few, many or a size class.

clone_size: .; v_call: TRBV5-1; cdr3_length: 15; cdr3_aa: CASSWASGETYEQYF
clone_size: few; v_call: TRBV3-1/TRBV3-2; cdr3_length: 11; cdr3_aa: CASSNLGEAFF
clone_size: .; v_call: TRBV28; cdr3_length: 15; cdr3_aa: CASSPLLGSNQPQHF
clone_size: .; v_call: TRBV7-3; cdr3_length: 15; cdr3_aa: CASSVDRGTINEQFF
clone_size: .; v_call: TRBV5-1; cdr3_length: 13; cdr3_aa: CASSADNAYEQYF
clone_size: .; v_call: TRBV20-1; cdr3_length: 11; cdr3_aa: CSARWADEQFF
clone_size: .; v_call: TRBV6-1; cdr3_length: 14; cdr3_aa: CASSEAIRSGLYTF
clone_size: once; v_call: TRBV30; cdr3_length: 12; cdr3_aa: CAWSIVQRELNF
clone_size: .; v_call: TRBV6-5; cdr3_length: 14; cdr3_aa: CASKPNPSSYEQYF
clone_size: .; v_call: TRBV6-5; cdr3_length: 10; cdr3_aa: CASSFQPQHF
clone_size: .; v_call: TRBV28; cdr3_length: 15; cdr3_aa: CASKPSGGLTGTQYF
clone_size: once; v_call: TRBV7-2; cdr3_length: 13; cdr3_aa: CASSRDEGYGYTF
clone_size: .; v_call: TRBV28; cdr3_length: 15; cdr3_aa: CASSFASGRAGELFF
clone_size: .; v_call: TRBV30; cdr3_length: 18; cdr3_aa: CATGSGQTSGRGTDTQYF
clone_size: .; v_call: TRBV18; cdr3_length: 14; cdr3_aa: CASSGQLNTGELFF
clone_size: .; v_call: TRBV28; cdr3_length: 16; cdr3_aa: CASRRTGTSGINEQFF
clone_size: .; v_call: TRBV7-2; cdr3_length: 14; cdr3_aa: CASSSPQPPLVGTF
clone_size: once; v_call: TRBV6-1; cdr3_length: 11; cdr3_aa: CASSEAYEQYF
clone_size: .; v_call: TRBV11-3; cdr3_length: 14; cdr3_aa: CASSMETRRQPQHF
clone_size: .; v_call: TRBV5-1; cdr3_length: 13; cdr3_aa: CASSLVAGGEQYF
clone_size: .; v_call: TRBV28; cdr3_length: 13; cdr3_aa: CASSTVSHYGYTF
clone_size: .; v_call: TRBV6-1; cdr3_length: 15; cdr3_aa: CASSEEAGAANEQFF
clone_size: .; v_call: TRBV9; cdr3_length: 15; cdr3_aa: CASSPSTSEQETQYF
clone_size: .; v_call: TRBV2; cdr3_length: 17; cdr3_aa: CASSEASGGPGTDTQYF
clone_size: .; v_call: TRBV3-1/TRBV3-2; cdr3_length: 13; cdr3_aa: CASSPDPAHGYTF
clone_size: .; v_call: TRBV29-1; cdr3_length: 13; cdr3_aa: CSVEWDSSYEQYF
clone_size: once; v_call: TRBV7-2; cdr3_length: 15; cdr3_aa: CASSLRDGVNEKLFF